This TCR beta chain came from a study of cytomegalovirus exposure and HLA in healthy donors (dated 2017 in TCRdb). Regarding the research as a whole: An earlier analysis of approximately 640 of the donors reported 250 to 350 Gb of sequence data and some 100 million unique TCR beta sequences from about 179 million T cells. Among the roughly 400 genotyped donors, under 90% belonged to the genetic ancestry cluster associated with self-reported Caucasian donors. In an earlier analysis of 550 to 700 of the donors, high-throughput TCR beta sequencing was used to judge whether each TCR beta V gene segment behaved as functional or pseudogenic. An early release that covered about 600 HLA-typed donors contained approximately 300 gigabases of sequencing data and tens of millions of unique TCR sequences. Among 300 to 450 genotyped donors of the cohort, an average of roughly 240,000 unique TCR beta nucleotide sequences were sequenced per donor, roughly 20% of them non-productive. The later analysis used no new phenotypic data to find candidate immune exposures, relying instead on TCR beta sequences and their occurrence across donors. A later analysis re-analyzed previously published TCR beta repertoires from 500 to 700 donors and added high-resolution HLA genotyping to study TCR occurrence patterns. To predict cytomegalovirus infection status, the study combined high-throughput TCR immunosequencing, statistical association of individual TCRs with disease status, and machine learning. Along with the approximately 700-subject first cohort, a separate validation cohort of over a hundred different subjects was used. Alongside the repertoire data, information on donor age, sex, ethnicity and CMV serostatus was compiled. Class I and class II HLA loci were covered by the typing at four-digit resolution. A later genetic analysis used genome-wide SNP genotypes for about 55% of the 666 donors, treating that subset as a discovery cohort. All discovery cohort repertoires had been generated on a single sequencing platform. The number of typed donors differed by locus: roughly 629-640 for A, B, C, DRB1 and DQB1; 500 to 550 for DQA1; some 590 for DPA1; and around 470 for DPB1. Because of strong linkage in the cohort, four to six DR-DQ haplotypes were treated as single units for association and clustering. The study used immunosequencing to profile the T cell repertoires of 600 to 850 subjects and linked those repertoires to cytomegalovirus serostatus. The aim of the study was to test whether cataloging public T cell receptors could identify signatures of past pathogen exposure. The full study reports these points: HLA typing was unavailable for some donors at each locus, so association tests used only the typed subset. While some public TCRs were present in many individuals, most TCR sequences turned up only very rarely across donors. A further reported finding was that TCR beta sequences accurately predicted the HLA-A and HLA-B alleles for most subjects in the first cohort. Broadly in line with IMGT annotations, most TCR beta V segments showed up in productive rearrangements about 87% or about 30% of the time in an earlier analysis of 450 to 600 of the donors. According to a later analysis, TCR association rates differed among HLA loci, with DRB1 alleles showing the most associated TCRs and HLA-C alleles showing the fewest. The authors suggested that the approach could potentially be extended to other disease states and immunological phenotypes. Three of the identified cytomegalovirus-associated TCR beta chains were confirmed in vitro to be specific for cytomegalovirus antigens. Only TCR beta chains were sequenced in this cohort, and the absence of alpha or paired-chain data limited detectable features. According to a later analysis, most CMV-associated TCR beta chains appeared to be HLA-restricted, and the HLA associations seemed to be driven largely by CMV exposure. The study gave a list of 150 to 200 TCR beta chains associated with cytomegalovirus. The 87-base-pair reads could not distinguish some IMGT-functional V segments, including TRBV6-2 and TRBV6-3, so those segments were excluded. The sequencing pipeline was judged likely to have produced a cluster of highly shared sequence variants as a technical artifact. At a false discovery rate of 0.05, a later analysis linked some 18,000 TCR beta sequences to specific HLA alleles. Because counts were too low, some 17 rarely observed V segments, including chromosome 9 orphons, were excluded from the earlier analysis of 587 of the donors. Roughly uniform sequencing depth across donors was assumed in presence/absence analyses, although this assumption may not hold. A later analysis found that HLA-associated TCR beta chains were more clonally expanded and had lower generation probabilities than equally common non-associated chains. Compared with the approximately 720-donor mean, donors in an Asian-associated ancestry cluster had fewer N-insertions in productive TCRs, according to a later genetic analysis. The classifier was reported to diagnose cytomegalovirus status with high specificity and sensitivity in both the original cohort and the validation cohort. When HLA alleles, especially DR and DQ, strongly co-occurred, TCR associations were difficult to assign to individual alleles. According to a later analysis, parvovirus B19, influenza, CMV and Epstein-Barr virus appeared linked to several top co-occurrence clusters. Linkage disequilibrium might explain the correlated functional status among segregating V segments, but an unknown experimental factor could not be excluded. For the cohort, immune exposure information was limited to CMV serostatus. An association between a missense DCLRE1C variant and V-gene and J-gene trimming of TCR beta chains was found in a later genetic analysis and replicated in an independent cohort.

Only one count was recorded for this clone. No cognate antigen has been identified for it. No per-base quality is available; no much larger clone lies one base away. Libraries were constructed by the immunoSEQ multiplex PCR assay. The multiplex PCR relied on a mix of 60 forward primers for TCR Vbeta segments and 13 reverse primers for TCR Jbeta segments. The CDR3 region of rearranged TCR beta genes was amplified from genomic DNA with a multiplex PCR assay. The Illumina HiSeq System was used to sequence the amplified TCR beta libraries as 87-base-pair reads. The study's own analysis went as follows. In a later analysis, some 80 million unique TCR beta chains were counted across the approximately 620 repertoires, and roughly 10 million of these chains were shared by at least two donors. A nearest-neighbor algorithm error-corrected the raw reads and collapsed the reads into unique sequences, merging closely related sequences to remove PCR and sequencing errors. Alignment of CDR3 sequences to IMGT reference sequences was used to assign V, D and J gene segments. For a sequence to be retained, at least a six-nucleotide match to both a V gene segment and a J gene segment was required. Rearrangements were called productive when the CDR3 lacked stop codons and stayed in frame with V and J; all others were non-productive. CDR3 was defined by IMGT convention, running from the second conserved V-encoded cysteine to the conserved J-encoded phenylalanine. The earlier analysis of about 570 of the donors excluded any sequence lacking an unambiguous match to a single V gene segment. An earlier analysis of roughly 590 of the donors called V segments functional above 56.7% productive rearrangements and segregating when the between-donor standard deviation exceeded 5%. A statistical classification framework was built for diagnosing cytomegalovirus status from the catalog of TCR beta chain sequences. In a later analysis, V and J genes were assigned by comparing TCR nucleotide sequences against IMGT/GENE-DB human TR gene sequences. In a later analysis, CDR3 sequences and most-parsimonious VDJ recombination scenarios were assigned using the TCRdist pipeline. In a later analysis, each TCR beta chain was defined by its CDR3 amino acid sequence together with its V-gene family, and reads lacking a unique V-gene family were excluded. A later analysis removed over 500 highly shared, low-generation-probability nucleotide sequences to deal with suspected cross-contamination and a sequencing artifact. In a later analysis, a clonal expansion index for each public chain was calculated from normalized within-repertoire ranks of inferred template counts. A later analysis computed generation probabilities with a VDJ recombination model fitted to out-of-frame rearrangements, and checked the results against IGoR. In a later analysis, TCR-TCR, TCR-HLA and TCR-CMV co-occurrence was scored with hypergeometric tests, and a repertoire-size bias correction was applied to TCR pairs. A later analysis estimated false discovery rates by permuting HLA or CMV assignments 20 times. A later analysis grouped co-occurring TCRs with DBSCAN, adding TCRdist sequence similarity when clustering within HLA-allele-positive subsets. Repertoires with fewer than 30,000 or more than 120,000 public chains were left out of co-occurrence clustering, as were about five repertoires with anomalous nucleotide sharing. The table was pulled from immuneACCESS by TCRdb, which kept in-frame rearrangements only. Such tables lose some clones; where checked, under half of the loss comes from unresolved V genes, and the rest has no known cause. V, J and clone size were drawn from that table, and D and trimming were deduced from the DNA. The sample yields over 150,000 clones; roughly four fifths were counted once. The ten largest account for 1.5% to 2% of the sample.

In total, approximately 690 healthy bone marrow donors made up the cohort. At the time of sampling, all cohort members were nominally healthy, though unrecorded immune exposures were likely present. The donor was CMV seronegative and was included in the group of several hundred seronegative cohort members. Each donor provided a peripheral blood sample, and peripheral blood mononuclear cells were used for TCR beta sequencing. Genomic DNA was extracted from the blood cell samples with the Qiagen DNeasy Blood Extraction Kit. V gives up 6 bases and J gives up 7 bases, and the segment between their germline ends measures 16 bases. Spanning cysteine to phenylalanine, the CDR3 consists of 14 amino acids. Kept here is only the CDR3 DNA, which spans 42 bases and is read in frame from base 1. From a lookup of the germline V gene, CDR1 and CDR2 are MNHNS and SASEGT.

The receptor chain draws on TRBV6-1 and TRBJ1-5; the D region possibly corresponds to TRBD1 (5 bases align). Sequenced material: PBMCs. The receptor was isolated from a woman aged 18-29 years in good health and CMV-seronegative. The CDR3 loop reads CASSIRDYGQPQHF. The DNA sequence is as follows: TGTGCCAGCAGCATACGGGACTACGGACAGCCCCAGCATTTT.